Below are 27 T cell receptor beta chains sequenced from a single sample in a study of T cells in Graves' hyperthyroidism and ophthalmopathy. What was amplified from RNA transcripts were TCR beta CDR3 regions. In the first-round RT-PCR of the TCR CDR3, the HTBI primer set was used. TCRdb re-analysed the multiplex PCR reads in MiXCR, keeping a single row per CDR3 protein. The table shows fewer than 650,000 distinct CDR3 sequences, with roughly 14% occurring only once. Sequencing was carried out using blood. All receptors derive from a woman in her thirties or forties with Graves' ophthalmopathy.

This clonotype was picked up a small number of times. This chain joins TRBV11-2 and TRBJ2-5, with TRBD2 identical over 13 bases. This CDR3 is 17 amino acids long. V gave up 4 bases and J gave up 5 bases; unmatched junction bases: 10. The germline V gene has CDR1 SGHAT and CDR2 FQNNGV. CDR3 DNA sequence: TGTGCCAGCAGCTCGAGAGGACTAGCGGGAGCAGGGGAGACCCAGTACTTC. It encodes CASSSRGLAGAGETQYF.

The sample holds a few counts of this clonotype. The gene calls are TRBV30 and TRBJ2-7, with TRBD2 as a possible D gene (6 bases). V lost 2 bases, J lost 3 bases, and 8 bases lay in between. CDR3 length: 12 amino acids. Germline-derived CDR1 and CDR2 are GTSNPN and SVGIG (reference sequence). The CDR3 DNA is TGTGCCTGGAGTTTCGGGGGCTACGAGCAGTACTTC. This gives the protein CAWSFGGYEQYF.

In DNA form, the CDR3 reads TGCGCCAGCAGCCAAAGACAGGGTAGAACGGAGCTGGGAAACACCATATATTTT. This sequence encodes CASSQRQGRTELGNTIYF. The chain employs TRBV4-1 and TRBJ1-3, with 7 bases that match TRBD1. Losses at the gene ends were 2 bases for V and 4 bases for J; bases not matched to a gene: 14. The CDR3 covers 18 residues. In germline, CDR1 is MGHRA, CDR2 YSYEKL.

A few counts support this clonotype. The chain carries TRBV30 and TRBJ2-2; a possible D gene is TRBD2 (5 bases). CDR3 length equals 14 residues. Trimming shortened V by 3 bases and J by 6 bases, and 14 bases separated the two germline ends. From germline, CDR1 is GTSNPN and CDR2 SVGIG (reference sequence). CDR3 DNA: TGTGCCTGGAGAGGGCTAGCTTCGTCCGGGGAGCTGTTTTTT. It yields the protein CAWRGLASSGELFF.

This clonotype appeared many times. The chain recombines TRBV12-3 or TRBV12-4 with TRBJ1-5; possibly TRBD1 for D (6 bases). Deletions cut 6 bases from V and 4 bases from J, with 19 bases between. The CDR3 is made up of 16 amino acids. This CDR3 reads CASSHLGQGQNQPQHF. The CDR3 DNA reads as TGTGCCAGCAGCCACTTGGGACAAGGCCAAAATCAGCCCCAGCATTTT.

This clonotype was counted a few times. V is TRBV14 and J is TRBJ2-6, with a possible D match to TRBD1 (5 bases). The germline V gene encodes CDR1 SGHDN and CDR2 FVKESK. The length of the CDR3 is 16 residues. Between the trimmed V and J ends, which lost 1 base and 1 base, there was a span of 8 bases. The CDR3 is CASSQGYRSGANVLTF. DNA for the CDR3: TGTGCCAGCAGCCAAGGATACAGGTCTGGGGCCAACGTCCTGACTTTC.

In the case of this clonotype: Given a much more abundant clone one base away, this may be a read error. The chain is built from TRBV11-2 and TRBJ2-7; maybe TRBD1 (6 bases). The germline V and J ends were trimmed by 5 bases and 5 bases, with 13 bases remaining between them. Germline-derived CDR1 and CDR2 are SGHAT and FQNNGV. The CDR3 contains 13 residues. The DNA of the CDR3 is TGTGCCAGCAGCGATACACCAGGGGACGAGCAGTACTTC. Its translation is CASSDTPGDEQYF.

This clonotype was observed a few times. The chain recombines TRBV10-3 with TRBJ1-5, with TRBD1 matching over 10 bases. V shed 4 bases and J 5 bases; nucleotides not matched to a gene: 5. Germline V gene sequence: CDR1 ENHRY, CDR2 SYGVKD. The CDR3 sequence is 15 residues long. CDR3 in DNA: TGTGCCATCAGTGGGGACAGGGGAAGCCATCAGCCCCAGCATTTT. Protein: CAISGDRGSHQPQHF.

This clonotype was detected ten times or more. Written as DNA, the CDR3 is TGTGCCAGCATGAGGGACGGACACTCCTACGAGCAGTACTTC. Translating it yields CASMRDGHSYEQYF. The chain joins TRBV6-1 to TRBJ2-7, with D possibly called TRBD1 or TRBD2 (5 bases each). The CDR3 runs 14 residues. The V end was cut by 7 bases, the J end by 0 bases, with 13 bases between. The germline V gene has CDR1 MNHNS and CDR2 SASEGT.

This clonotype has at least ten counts. The V and J genes are TRBV11-3 and TRBJ2-5; TRBD2 might be the D (6 bases). The CDR3 is made up of 22 amino acids. In germline, CDR1 is SGHNT, CDR2 YENEEA. V lost 0 bases to trimming and J lost 2 bases, with 31 bases between them. The CDR3 spells CASSLETQGASVRGITQETQYF. CDR3 bases: TGTGCCAGCAGCTTAGAAACCCAGGGCGCTAGCGTTAGAGGTATCACACAAGAGACCCAGTACTTC.

This clonotype was counted many times. The V gene is TRBV28, the J gene TRBJ2-5; TRBD2 aligns across 7 bases. The CDR3 consists of 13 residues. The germline gives CDR1 MDHEN, CDR2 SYDVKM. V was pared by 10 bases and J by 7 bases, with 12 bases of the junction left unmatched. The CDR3 nucleotides read TGTGCCACGACGGGGGGTTTGAGCGCGACCCAGTACTTC. As protein: CATTGGLSATQYF.

In its sample, this clonotype was seen many times. As DNA, the CDR3 is TGTGCCAGCAGTACCATGGAACTAGGGTATCAGCCCCAGCATTTT. It encodes CASSTMELGYQPQHF. This chain uses TRBV12-3 or TRBV12-4 with TRBJ1-5; the D is unclear. The CDR3 contains 15 residues. Trimming took off 5 bases at V and 5 bases at J, with 16 bases between the two ends.

The chain employs TRBV18 and TRBJ2-5; 7 bases agree with TRBD2. CDR1 and CDR2 from the germline V gene are KGHSH and LQKENI. The V and J ends lost 4 bases and 3 bases, in that order; junction bases with no gene match: 5. The CDR3 extends over 14 amino acids. In DNA form, the CDR3 reads TGTGCCAGCTCACGGGACTACTCAGAAGAGACCCAGTACTTC. Amino acids: CASSRDYSEETQYF. The complete variable domain, with remaining parts taken from reference TRBV18 and TRBJ2-5, reads NAGVMQNPRHLVRRRGQEARLRCSPMKGHSHVYWYRQLPEEGLKFMVYLQKENIIDESGMPKERFSAEFPKEGPSILRIQQVVRGDSAAYFCASSRDYSEETQYFGPGTRLLVL.

This chain joins TRBV10-3 and TRBJ1-2; 9 nucleotides line up with TRBD1. The J segment lost 5 bases and the V segment lost 6 bases, leaving 7 bases of the junction unmatched. The CDR3 runs 14 residues. From germline, CDR1 is ENHRY and CDR2 SYGVKD. CDR3 bases: TGTGCCATCAGCCCGGGACAGGGTGGTTATGGCTACACCTTC. Amino acid sequence: CAISPGQGGYGYTF.

This rearrangement joins TRBV6-5 to TRBJ1-2; D is uncertain. Germline V lookup: CDR1 MNHEY, CDR2 SVGAGI. The CDR3 is 13 residues long. V was shortened by 4 bases and J by 4 bases, with 10 bases between the two germline ends. The CDR3 protein is CASSSTDSYGYTF. The DNA of the CDR3 is TGTGCCAGCAGTTCCACAGACTCCTATGGCTACACCTTC.

This chain connects TRBV12-3 or TRBV12-4 to TRBJ1-6; D is uncertain. The CDR3 totals 13 residues. Between the trimmed V and J ends, which lost 5 bases and 8 bases, there was a span of 10 bases. CDR3 amino acids: CASSRTIDSPLHF. The CDR3 DNA is TGTGCCAGCAGTAGAACTATTGATTCACCCCTCCACTTT.

This clonotype was detected only a few times. V gene TRBV4-3 combines with J gene TRBJ2-3; 9 positions match TRBD2. In germline, CDR1 is LGHNA, CDR2 YSLEER. J gave up 0 bases and V 7 bases, and 5 bases lay outside the gene matches. This CDR3 is built from 15 residues. CDR3 sequence reads: CASTLGLASTDTQYF. In nucleotides, the CDR3 is TGCGCCAGCACGCTGGGACTAGCAAGCACAGATACGCAGTATTTT.

This clonotype has ten or more counts. The chain couples TRBV28 to TRBJ2-7; 11 bases align to TRBD1. This CDR3 is built from 15 residues. V lost 5 bases and J lost 5; bases outside the gene matches: 8. Per germline, CDR1 MDHEN and CDR2 SYDVKM. The CDR3 DNA is TGTGCCAGCAGTCTTCCGGGACAGGGGGGCAACGAGCAGTACTTC. The encoded protein is CASSLPGQGGNEQYF.

Many counts were recorded for this clonotype. The chain recombines TRBV7-3 with TRBJ2-7; no clear D. With 5 bases removed from V and 4 bases from J, the gap between germline ends came to 21 bases. Germline values: CDR1 SGHTA, CDR2 FQGTGA. This CDR3 comprises 16 residues. The CDR3 region has the DNA TGTGCCAGCAGCCAAAGAAACGGGTCCCCGAGATACGAGCAGTACTTC. This sequence encodes CASSQRNGSPRYEQYF.

This clonotype was observed a few times. The chain is built from TRBV5-1 and TRBJ2-2; no definite D call. Per germline, CDR1 SGHRS and CDR2 YFSETQ. With 1 base removed from V and 4 bases from J, the gap between germline ends came to 5 bases. This CDR3 contains 13 residues. The CDR3 region has the DNA TGCGCCAGCAGCTTGCTACCCACCGGGGAGCTGTTTTTT. It encodes CASSLLPTGELFF.

The gene calls are TRBV5-1 and TRBJ2-2, with D possibly TRBD2 on 6 matching bases. V lost 3 bases and J 6 bases, leaving 15 bases between the germline ends. From germline, CDR1 is SGHRS and CDR2 YFSETQ. The CDR3 spans 15 residues. CDR3 nucleotide sequence: TGCGCCAGCAGCTCAGACGGGAGTGGGGCCGGGGAGCTGTTTTTT. Encoded protein: CASSSDGSGAGELFF.

The V call is TRBV28, the J call TRBJ2-5; 7 nucleotides agree with TRBD2. Germline values: CDR1 MDHEN, CDR2 SYDVKM. V lost 3 bases to trimming and J lost 0 bases; unmatched junction nucleotides: 7. CDR3 length: 16 amino acids. CDR3 DNA sequence: TGTGCCAGCAGTTTTGGTTCAGGGACTAACCAAGAGACCCAGTACTTC. It codes for CASSFGSGTNQETQYF.

The sample holds a few counts of this clonotype. The rearrangement links TRBV30 to TRBJ2-2, with D perhaps TRBD1 (6 bases). Germline lookup yields CDR1 GTSNPN and CDR2 SVGIG (reference sequence). The CDR3 totals 14 residues. V was pared by 5 bases and J by 2 bases, with 12 bases between. The CDR3 loop reads CAWSPGTNTGELFF. CDR3 sequence (DNA): TGTGCCTGGTCCCCCGGGACAAACACCGGGGAGCTGTTTTTT.

This clonotype has at least ten counts. The chain joins TRBV7-9 to TRBJ1-5; D is unclear. This CDR3 is 11 amino acids long. CDR1 is SEHNR, CDR2 FQNEAQ, per germline (reference sequence). V lost 6 bases and J 4 bases, leaving 4 bases between the germline ends. The DNA for the CDR3 is TGTGCCAGCAGGCATAATCAGCCCCAGCATTTT. Its protein is CASRHNQPQHF.

This clonotype was observed at least ten times. The rearrangement links TRBV27 to TRBJ1-1; 7 bases map to TRBD1. Trimming cost V 6 bases and J 0 bases; bases outside gene matches: 16. Germline loops: CDR1 MNHEY, CDR2 SMNVEV (reference sequence). This CDR3 is built from 18 residues. The CDR3 loop is CASRPRARQGAMNTEAFF. CDR3 nucleotides: TGTGCCAGCAGACCTCGCGCTCGACAGGGTGCCATGAACACTGAAGCTTTCTTT.

This clonotype was observed at least ten times. The V call is TRBV12-3 or TRBV12-4, the J call TRBJ1-2; D may be TRBD1 (5 bases). The CDR3 covers 14 residues. Trimming took off 4 bases at V and 2 bases at J, with 11 bases between the two ends. DNA for the CDR3: TGTGCCAGCAGTTCTTCAAGGGACAACTATGGCTACACCTTC. It specifies CASSSSRDNYGYTF.

The J gene is TRBJ2-7, the V gene TRBV12-3 or TRBV12-4; D unclear. V lost 1 base and J lost 6, with 13 bases in between. This CDR3 is 14 amino acids long. The CDR3 spells CASSLGQEVGEQYF. Here the CDR3 DNA reads TGTGCCAGCAGTTTAGGGCAGGAAGTTGGCGAGCAGTACTTC.